The rows below give T cell receptor beta chains drawn from one sample of a study of control samples from healthy donors and cancer patients. The repertoire was sequenced with immunoSEQ multiplex PCR; TCRdb's copy has only in-frame clones and lacks some. In total, the table holds some 180,000 clones. The sample comprised blood. The receptors were gathered from a woman in her twenties or thirties in good health. CDR3s include the opening cysteine and the closing phenylalanine or tryptophan. D genes are given only for firm matches.

V gene	D gene	J gene	CDR3 protein	CDR3 DNA
TRBV7-2	.	TRBJ1-1	CASSSPRRQGHTEAFF	TGTGCCAGCAGCTCCCCTAGGAGGCAGGGGCACACTGAAGCTTTCTTT
TRBV27	.	TRBJ1-2	CASSMRPGRAANYGYTF	TGTGCCAGCAGCATGAGGCCAGGGAGGGCAGCTAACTATGGCTACACCTTC
TRBV7-9	.	TRBJ2-5	CASSLAQGIETQYF	TGTGCCAGCAGCTTAGCCCAGGGGATTGAGACCCAGTACTTC
TRBV27	TRBD2	TRBJ2-3	CASSQVLAGGPDTQYF	TGTGCCAGCAGTCAAGTCCTAGCGGGGGGGCCCGATACGCAGTATTTT
TRBV28	.	TRBJ1-4	CASRTEGVWEKLFF	TGTGCCAGCCGAACAGAGGGGGTTTGGGAAAAACTGTTTTTT
TRBV27	.	TRBJ1-6	CASSWGSYNSPLHF	TGTGCCAGCAGTTGGGGCTCCTATAATTCACCCCTCCACTTT
TRBV19	TRBD1	TRBJ1-5	CASSIIVGRGLPQHF	TGTGCCAGTAGTATAATTGTTGGCAGGGGGCTTCCCCAGCATTTT
TRBV5-4	TRBD2	TRBJ2-7	CASSFAGGPPSYEQYF	TGTGCCAGCAGCTTTGCGGGGGGGCCTCCATCCTACGAGCAGTACTTC
TRBV6-2/TRBV6-3	.	TRBJ2-2	CASSSQGTGELFF	TGTGCCAGCAGTTCCCAGGGCACCGGGGAGCTGTTTTTT
TRBV19	TRBD1	TRBJ2-5	CASSVMRTANRGETQYF	TGTGCCAGTAGTGTCATGCGGACAGCGAACAGGGGAGAGACCCAGTACTTC
TRBV18	.	TRBJ2-3	CASSRLASTDTQYF	TGTGCCAGCTCACGGCTAGCAAGCACAGATACGCAGTATTTT
TRBV18	.	TRBJ2-4	CASSPRTERDIQYF	TGTGCCAGCTCACCAAGAACCGAACGGGACATTCAGTACTTC
TRBV19	.	TRBJ2-5	CASSHLDAHQETQYF	TGTGCCAGTAGCCATCTTGACGCGCACCAAGAGACCCAGTACTTC
TRBV10-3	.	TRBJ1-2	CAISESSINGYTF	TGTGCCATCAGTGAGTCGAGCATAAATGGCTACACCTTC
TRBV7-2	.	TRBJ1-2	CASSFEGYGGYTF	TGTGCCAGCAGCTTTGAAGGGTACGGCGGCTACACCTTC
TRBV4-3	TRBD1	TRBJ1-2	CASSLSGQGAGSYGYTF	TGCGCCAGCAGCCTAAGCGGGCAGGGGGCAGGAAGCTATGGCTACACCTTC
TRBV7-3	.	TRBJ2-6	CASSPYGGTSGANVLTF	TGTGCCAGCAGCCCCTACGGCGGGACCTCTGGGGCCAACGTCCTGACTTTC
TRBV15	.	TRBJ1-2	CATSTRYMRTAYGYTF	TGTGCCACCAGCACCAGATATATGAGGACAGCCTATGGCTACACCTTC
TRBV5-6	TRBD1	TRBJ1-1	CASSPGGTGHLGNTEAFF	TGTGCCAGCAGCCCGGGAGGGACAGGGCACCTTGGGAACACTGAAGCTTTCTTT
TRBV4-1	TRBD1	TRBJ2-7	CASSQGTGVEEQYF	TGCGCCAGCAGCCAAGGGACAGGGGTTGAGGAGCAGTACTTC
TRBV7-6	.	TRBJ1-1	CASTLGTSMNTEAFF	TGTGCCAGCACACTTGGGACCTCGATGAACACTGAAGCTTTCTTT
TRBV28	.	TRBJ1-2	CASRGSNYGYTF	TGTGCCAGCAGGGGTTCTAACTATGGCTACACCTTC
TRBV5-1	.	TRBJ1-5	CASSLALGQPQHF	TGCGCCAGCAGCTTGGCCTTGGGACAGCCCCAGCATTTT
TRBV19	.	TRBJ1-1	CASSIIQGRNTEAFF	TGTGCCAGTAGTATTATTCAGGGGAGAAACACTGAAGCTTTCTTT
TRBV7-2	.	TRBJ1-5	CASSLQGTSNQPQHF	TGTGCCAGCAGCTTACAGGGAACGAGCAATCAGCCCCAGCATTTT
TRBV9	.	TRBJ2-3	CASSAGTSKADTQYF	TGTGCCAGCAGCGCCGGGACATCCAAGGCAGATACGCAGTATTTT
TRBV19	.	TRBJ1-6	CASSIRRLSSYNSPLHF	TGTGCCAGTAGTATTCGACGTCTGAGCTCCTATAATTCACCCCTCCACTTT
TRBV5-5	.	TRBJ2-1	CASSSSTGLNYNEQFF	TGTGCCAGCAGCTCGTCGACAGGACTAAACTACAATGAGCAGTTCTTC
TRBV7-2	.	TRBJ2-1	CASSSQIGTNNEQFF	TGTGCCAGCAGCTCGCAGATAGGGACAAACAATGAGCAGTTCTTC
TRBV6-5	.	TRBJ1-1	CASSYIRGGNTEAFF	TGTGCCAGCAGTTACATCAGGGGTGGGAACACTGAAGCTTTCTTT
TRBV6-2/TRBV6-3	.	TRBJ1-4	CASSSDRTNEKLFF	TGTGCCAGCAGTTCCGACAGGACTAATGAAAAACTGTTTTTT
TRBV14	TRBD1	TRBJ2-7	CASSQYRGETYEQYF	TGTGCCAGCAGCCAATACAGGGGGGAGACCTACGAGCAGTACTTC
TRBV19	TRBD1	TRBJ2-2	CASSPRQGRGELFF	TGTGCCAGTAGTCCAAGACAGGGGAGGGGGGAGCTGTTTTTT
TRBV19	.	TRBJ2-3	CASKGSTDTQYF	TGTGCCAGTAAGGGCAGCACAGATACGCAGTATTTT
TRBV25-1	TRBD1	TRBJ1-6	CASSNIARDREPLTLHF	TGTGCCAGCAGTAACATCGCTCGGGACAGAGAACCGCTCACCCTCCACTTT
TRBV7-2	.	TRBJ1-1	CASSRHRAAEAFF	TGTGCCAGCAGCCGACACAGGGCGGCTGAAGCTTTCTTT
TRBV4-1	TRBD1	TRBJ2-1	CASSQSGQGAYNEQFF	TGCGCCAGCAGCCAATCCGGACAGGGGGCCTACAATGAGCAGTTCTTC
TRBV4-1	.	TRBJ2-5	CASSQGSMGATETQYF	TGCGCCAGCAGCCAAGGTTCGATGGGGGCTACGGAGACCCAGTACTTC
TRBV19	.	TRBJ1-5	CASSIRQGREQPQHF	TGTGCCAGTAGTATACGGCAGGGAAGGGAGCAGCCCCAGCATTTT
TRBV6-4	TRBD1	TRBJ1-2	CASSDGRQGARGYTF	TGTGCCAGCAGTGACGGGAGACAGGGGGCGCGGGGCTACACCTTC
TRBV5-6	.	TRBJ1-1	CASSLQSEAFF	TGTGCCAGCAGCTTACAGAGTGAAGCTTTCTTT
TRBV4-3	.	TRBJ1-6	CASSQEGSLRSPLHF	TGCGCCAGCAGCCAAGAAGGAAGTTTACGGTCACCCCTCCACTTT
TRBV5-8	.	TRBJ2-3	CASSLGTGEHGTQYF	TGTGCCAGCAGCTTGGGGACGGGGGAGCACGGTACGCAGTATTTT
TRBV11-2	.	TRBJ1-6	CASSLEGGGAGLIPLHF	TGTGCCAGCAGCTTAGAAGGTGGGGGGGCCGGCCTTATTCCCCTCCACTTT
TRBV19	.	TRBJ1-5	CASRMGGTSNQPQHF	TGTGCCAGTAGGATGGGGGGTACCTCCAATCAGCCCCAGCATTTT
TRBV6-2/TRBV6-3	TRBD1	TRBJ1-1	CASSYRQGEAFF	TGTGCCAGCAGTTACCGACAGGGTGAAGCTTTCTTT
TRBV12-3/TRBV12-4	TRBD1	TRBJ2-5	CASRDRQETQYF	TGTGCCAGCCGGGACAGACAAGAGACCCAGTACTTC
TRBV28	TRBD1	TRBJ1-2	CASSFLPWTGDGYTF	TGTGCCAGCAGTTTCCTCCCATGGACAGGGGATGGCTACACCTTC
TRBV7-9	.	TRBJ2-2	CASSPEHPRENTGELFF	TGTGCCAGCAGCCCAGAACACCCAAGGGAGAACACCGGGGAGCTGTTTTTT
TRBV29-1	.	TRBJ2-1	CSSREENRNEQFF	TGCAGCTCCAGGGAGGAGAACAGGAATGAGCAGTTCTTC
TRBV7-9	.	TRBJ1-2	CASSLLIYGYTF	TGTGCCAGCAGCTTACTAATCTATGGCTACACCTTC
TRBV27	.	TRBJ1-4	CASSLSPKTRPFF	TGTGCCAGCAGTTTATCCCCAAAGACTCGGCCGTTTTTT
TRBV5-4	.	TRBJ2-4	CASSSPLSGGQAKNIQYF	TGTGCCAGCAGCTCTCCGTTGTCCGGGGGGCAGGCCAAAAACATTCAGTACTTC
TRBV12-2	.	TRBJ1-5	CASRLRDRAHQPQHF	TGTGCAAGTCGCTTAAGGGACAGGGCACATCAGCCCCAGCATTTT
TRBV28	.	TRBJ1-5	CASSLWSDQPQHF	TGTGCCAGCAGTTTATGGTCGGATCAGCCCCAGCATTTT
TRBV5-6	.	TRBJ2-1	CASSLQTNEQFF	TGTGCCAGCAGCTTACAGACAAATGAGCAGTTCTTC
TRBV3-1/TRBV3-2	.	TRBJ2-7	CASSQDFNSYIEQYF	TGTGCCAGCAGCCAAGACTTCAATTCCTACATCGAGCAGTACTTC
TRBV10-3	.	TRBJ1-1	CAISPESGAQGAFF	TGTGCCATCAGCCCCGAGTCAGGGGCGCAGGGGGCTTTCTTT
TRBV6-5	.	TRBJ2-7	CASSYAGPSYEQYF	TGTGCCAGCAGTTATGCGGGGCCCTCCTACGAGCAGTACTTC
TRBV5-6	.	TRBJ1-1	CASSWGTEAFF	TGTGCCAGCAGCTGGGGCACTGAAGCTTTCTTT